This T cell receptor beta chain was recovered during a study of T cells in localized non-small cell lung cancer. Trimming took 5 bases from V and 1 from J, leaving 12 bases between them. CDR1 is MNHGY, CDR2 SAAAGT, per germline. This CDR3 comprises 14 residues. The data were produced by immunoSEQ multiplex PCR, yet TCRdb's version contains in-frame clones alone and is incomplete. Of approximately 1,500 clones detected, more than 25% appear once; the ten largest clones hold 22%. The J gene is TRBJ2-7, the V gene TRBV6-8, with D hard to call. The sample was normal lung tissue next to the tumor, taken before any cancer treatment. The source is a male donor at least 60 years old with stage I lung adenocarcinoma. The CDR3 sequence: CASSPRTESYEQYF. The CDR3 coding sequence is TGTGCCAGCAGTCCCCGGACGGAATCCTACGAGCAGTACTTC.